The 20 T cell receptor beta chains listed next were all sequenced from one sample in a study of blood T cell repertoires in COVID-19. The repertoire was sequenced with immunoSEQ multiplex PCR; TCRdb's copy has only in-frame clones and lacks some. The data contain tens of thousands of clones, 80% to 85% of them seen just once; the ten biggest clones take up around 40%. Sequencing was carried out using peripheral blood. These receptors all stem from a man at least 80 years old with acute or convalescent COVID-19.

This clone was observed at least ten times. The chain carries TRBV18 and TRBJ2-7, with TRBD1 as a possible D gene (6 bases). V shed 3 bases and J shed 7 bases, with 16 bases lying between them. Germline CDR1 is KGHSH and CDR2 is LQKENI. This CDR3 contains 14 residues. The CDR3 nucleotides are TGTGCCAGCTCACCGGGCGTAAACAGGGCTGAGCAGTACTTC. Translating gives CASSPGVNRAEQYF.

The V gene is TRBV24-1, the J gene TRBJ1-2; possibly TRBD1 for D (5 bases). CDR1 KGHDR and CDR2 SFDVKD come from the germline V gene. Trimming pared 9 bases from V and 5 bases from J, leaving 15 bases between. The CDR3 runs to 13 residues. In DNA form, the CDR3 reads TGTGCCACCCCCTCCGGCAGGGAATATGGCTACACCTTC. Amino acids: CATPSGREYGYTF.

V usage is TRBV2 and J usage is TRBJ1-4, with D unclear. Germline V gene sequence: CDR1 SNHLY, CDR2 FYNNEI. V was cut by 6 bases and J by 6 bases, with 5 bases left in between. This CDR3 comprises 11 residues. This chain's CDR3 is CASSSYEKLFF. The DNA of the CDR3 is TGTGCCAGCAGCTCCTATGAAAAACTGTTTTTT.

In nucleotides, the CDR3 is TGTGCCAGTAGTATAGCGGGACAGGGGGCCTACGAGCAGTACTTC. Protein sequence: CASSIAGQGAYEQYF. V gene TRBV19 combines with J gene TRBJ2-7; 11 nucleotides match TRBD1. Germline V gene data show CDR1 as LNHDA and CDR2 as SQIVND (reference sequence). This CDR3 is built from 15 residues. Trimming at V came to 1 base and at J to 2 bases, leaving 1 base not matched to a gene.

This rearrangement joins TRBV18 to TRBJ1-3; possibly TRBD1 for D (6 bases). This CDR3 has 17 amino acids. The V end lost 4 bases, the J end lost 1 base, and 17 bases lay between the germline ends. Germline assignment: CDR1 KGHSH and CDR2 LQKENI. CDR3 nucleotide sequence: TGTGCCAGCTCACAGTTTCAGGGGCTTACATCTGGAAACACCATATATTTT. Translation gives CASSQFQGLTSGNTIYF.

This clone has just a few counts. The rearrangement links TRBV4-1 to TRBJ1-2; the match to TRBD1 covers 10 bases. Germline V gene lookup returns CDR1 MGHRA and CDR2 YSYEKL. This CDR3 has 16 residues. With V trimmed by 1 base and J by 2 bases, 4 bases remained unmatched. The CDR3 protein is CASSQVGTGANYGYTF. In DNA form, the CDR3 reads TGCGCCAGCAGCCAAGTAGGGACAGGGGCGAACTATGGCTACACCTTC.

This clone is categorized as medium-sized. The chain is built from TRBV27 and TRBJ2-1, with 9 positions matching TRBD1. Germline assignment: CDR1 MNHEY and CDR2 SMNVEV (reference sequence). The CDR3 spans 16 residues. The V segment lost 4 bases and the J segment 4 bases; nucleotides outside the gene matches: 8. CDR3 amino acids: CASSSPGQGEYNEQFF. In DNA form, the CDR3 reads TGTGCCAGCAGTTCCCCGGGACAGGGAGAGTACAATGAGCAGTTCTTC.

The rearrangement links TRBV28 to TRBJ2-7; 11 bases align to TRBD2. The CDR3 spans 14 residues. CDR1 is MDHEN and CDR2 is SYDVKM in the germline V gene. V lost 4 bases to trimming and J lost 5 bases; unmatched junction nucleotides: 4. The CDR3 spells CASSSELAGDEQYF. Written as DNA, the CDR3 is TGTGCCAGCAGTTCTGAACTAGCGGGAGACGAGCAGTACTTC. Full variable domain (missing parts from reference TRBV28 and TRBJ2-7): DVKVTQSSRYLVKRTGEKVFLECVQDMDHENMFWYRQDPGLGLRLIYFSYDVKMKEKGDIPEGYSVSREKKERFSLILESASTNQTSMYLCASSSELAGDEQYFGPGTRLTVT.

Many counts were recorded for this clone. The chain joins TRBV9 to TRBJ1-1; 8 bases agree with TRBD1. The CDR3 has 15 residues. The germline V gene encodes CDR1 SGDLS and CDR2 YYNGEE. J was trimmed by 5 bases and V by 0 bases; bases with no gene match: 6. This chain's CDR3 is CASSVAPQGGTEAFF. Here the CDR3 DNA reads TGTGCCAGCAGCGTAGCGCCACAGGGGGGGACTGAAGCTTTCTTT.

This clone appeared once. The CDR3 loop reads CASSFGGLGNQPQHF. The DNA of the CDR3 is TGTGCCAGCAGTTTCGGAGGGCTGGGCAATCAGCCCCAGCATTTT. V gene TRBV28 combines with J gene TRBJ1-5; D call uncertain. With 3 bases removed from V and 2 bases from J, the gap between germline ends came to 11 bases. This CDR3 has 15 amino acids. Looked up from germline, CDR1 is MDHEN and CDR2 is SYDVKM.

In nucleotides, the CDR3 is TGCAGCGCTGCTATATTCTCTGGAAACACCATATATTTT. This encodes CSAAIFSGNTIYF. The chain links TRBV29-1 to TRBJ1-3, with D uncertain. The germline V gene encodes CDR1 SQVTM and CDR2 ANQGSEA. V dropped 7 bases and J dropped 0 bases, with 10 bases sitting between them. CDR3 size: 13 residues.

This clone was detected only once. This CDR3 is CASSQGPSGSGYEQFF. The CDR3 DNA follows: TGTGCCAGCAGCCAAGGGCCTAGCGGGAGTGGCTATGAGCAGTTCTTC. The V gene is TRBV3-1 (or the pseudogene TRBV3-2), the J gene TRBJ2-1; TRBD2 matches 10 bases. The CDR3 length is 16 residues. Germline V gene data show CDR1 as LGHDT and CDR2 as YNNKEL (reference sequence). The ends lost 1 base at V and 8 bases at J; junction bases unmatched: 8.

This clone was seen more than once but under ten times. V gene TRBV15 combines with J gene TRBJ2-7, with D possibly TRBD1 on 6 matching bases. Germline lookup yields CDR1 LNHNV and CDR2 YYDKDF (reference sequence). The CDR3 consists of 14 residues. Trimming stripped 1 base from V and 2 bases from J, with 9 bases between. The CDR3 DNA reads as TGTGCCACCAGCAGAGCAGGACAGCCCTACGAGCAGTACTTC. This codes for CATSRAGQPYEQYF.

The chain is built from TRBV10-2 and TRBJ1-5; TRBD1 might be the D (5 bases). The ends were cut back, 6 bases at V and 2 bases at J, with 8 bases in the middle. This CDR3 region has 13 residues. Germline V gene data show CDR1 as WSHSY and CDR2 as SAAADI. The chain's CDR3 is CASSSRGNQPQHF. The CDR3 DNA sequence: TGCGCCAGCAGCAGCAGGGGCAATCAGCCCCAGCATTTT.

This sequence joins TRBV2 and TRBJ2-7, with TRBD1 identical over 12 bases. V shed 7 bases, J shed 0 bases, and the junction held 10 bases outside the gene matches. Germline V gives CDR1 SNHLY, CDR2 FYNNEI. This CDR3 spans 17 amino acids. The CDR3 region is CASKGQGARPSSYEQYF. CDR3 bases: TGTGCCAGCAAGGGACAGGGGGCTCGCCCCAGCTCCTACGAGCAGTACTTC.

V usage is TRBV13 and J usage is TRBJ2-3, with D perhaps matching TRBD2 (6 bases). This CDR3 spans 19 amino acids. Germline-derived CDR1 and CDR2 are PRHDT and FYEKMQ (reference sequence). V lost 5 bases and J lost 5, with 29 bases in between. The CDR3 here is CASSQGEGATPWGEDTQYF. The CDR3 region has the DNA TGTGCCAGCAGCCAAGGGGAAGGAGCTACACCTTGGGGGGAAGATACGCAGTATTTT.

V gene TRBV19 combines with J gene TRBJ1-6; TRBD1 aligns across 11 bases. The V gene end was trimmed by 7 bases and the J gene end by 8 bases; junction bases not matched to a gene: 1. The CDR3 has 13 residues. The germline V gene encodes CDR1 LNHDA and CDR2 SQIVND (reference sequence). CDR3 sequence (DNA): TGTGCCAGTAAGGGACAGGGGGATTCACCCCTCCACTTT. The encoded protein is CASKGQGDSPLHF.

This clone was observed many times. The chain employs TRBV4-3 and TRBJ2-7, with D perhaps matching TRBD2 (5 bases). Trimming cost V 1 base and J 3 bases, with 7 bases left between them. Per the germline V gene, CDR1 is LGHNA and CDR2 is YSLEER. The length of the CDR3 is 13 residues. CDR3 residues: CASSQGRSYEQYF. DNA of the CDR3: TGCGCCAGCAGCCAAGGGAGGAGCTACGAGCAGTACTTC.

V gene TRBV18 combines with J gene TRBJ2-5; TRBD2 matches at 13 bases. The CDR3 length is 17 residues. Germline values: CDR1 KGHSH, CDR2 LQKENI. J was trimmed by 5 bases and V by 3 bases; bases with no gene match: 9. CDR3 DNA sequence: TGTGCCAGCTCACCGGGACTAGCGGGACCTGGCGGGGAGACCCAGTACTTC. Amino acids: CASSPGLAGPGGETQYF.

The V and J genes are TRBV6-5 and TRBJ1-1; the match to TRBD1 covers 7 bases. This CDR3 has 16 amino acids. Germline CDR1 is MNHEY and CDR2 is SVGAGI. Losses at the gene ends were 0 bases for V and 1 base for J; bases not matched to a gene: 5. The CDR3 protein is CASSYSTGRSNTEAFF. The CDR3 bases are TGTGCCAGCAGTTACTCGACAGGGCGTTCGAACACTGAAGCTTTCTTT.